The 14 T cell receptor beta chains below come from one sample, sequenced in a study of blood T cell repertoires in COVID-19. TCRdb's copy holds only in-frame clones and misses some; the assay was immunoSEQ multiplex PCR. The sample carries fewer than 250,000 clones, approximately 81% recorded once. Material: PBMCs or T cells enriched from blood (not recorded which). These receptors were collected from a woman aged 45-59 years with acute COVID-19.

The genes are TRBV27 and TRBJ2-5, with D tentatively TRBD1 (6 bases). Germline-derived CDR1 and CDR2 are MNHEY and SMNVEV (reference sequence). Trimming stripped 6 bases from V and 2 bases from J, with 13 bases between. The CDR3 contains 14 residues. CDR3 region: CASSRSGQQETQYF. The CDR3 DNA reads as TGTGCCAGCAGCCGATCCGGACAGCAAGAGACCCAGTACTTC.

This chain joins TRBV11-1 and TRBJ2-1, with TRBD2 matching 9 bases. V dropped 6 bases and J dropped 5; count of bases not matched to a gene: 8. Germline V gene sequence: CDR1 SGHAT, CDR2 FQDESV (reference sequence). The length of the CDR3 is 15 residues. The CDR3 coding sequence is TGTGCCAGCAGATCGTCCGGGACTAGCAACAATGAGCAGTTCTTC. Encoded protein: CASRSSGTSNNEQFF.

This rearrangement joins TRBV27 to TRBJ2-7; 13 bases agree with TRBD2. CDR3 length equals 15 residues. The junction had 3 bases not matched to a gene; V was cut back by 4 bases and J by 3 bases. Germline CDR1 and CDR2: MNHEY and SMNVEV (reference sequence). The chain's CDR3 is CASSSGTSGNYEQYF. The CDR3 DNA follows: TGTGCCAGCAGTTCTGGGACTAGCGGGAACTACGAGCAGTACTTC.

The chain recombines TRBV7-3 with TRBJ1-1; D remains unclear. CDR3 length: 13 amino acids. The germline V gene has CDR1 SGHTA and CDR2 FQGTGA. V lost 5 bases and J 0 bases, leaving 7 bases between the germline ends. CDR3 in DNA: TGTGCCAGCAGCCGGGAGGTGAACACTGAAGCTTTCTTT. As protein: CASSREVNTEAFF.

The chain links TRBV27 to TRBJ2-6; TRBD1 matches 8 bases. The junction had 2 bases not matched to a gene; V was cut back by 5 bases and J by 2 bases. CDR1 is MNHEY and CDR2 is SMNVEV in the germline V gene (reference sequence). This CDR3 is built from 15 residues. CDR3: CASSPDRAGANVLTF. The DNA for the CDR3 is TGTGCCAGCAGTCCGGACAGGGCTGGGGCCAACGTCCTGACTTTC. Drawing the rest from reference TRBV27 and TRBJ2-6, the complete variable domain is EAQVTQNPRYLITVTGKKLTVTCSQNMNHEYMSWYRQDPGLGLRQIYYSMNVEVTDKGDVPEGYKVSRKEKRNFPLILESPSPNQTSLYFCASSPDRAGANVLTFGAGSRLTVL.

In this sample, this clone turned up once. V usage is TRBV7-8 and J usage is TRBJ2-7; maybe TRBD2 (5 bases). Trimming stripped 1 base from V and 1 base from J, with 11 bases between. The CDR3 consists of 15 residues. Looked up from germline, CDR1 is SGHVS and CDR2 is FQNEAQ. CDR3 DNA: TGTGCCAGCAGCTTAGTTGGAGGAGAGTCCTACGAGCAGTACTTC. Its protein is CASSLVGGESYEQYF.

The J gene is TRBJ1-2, the V gene TRBV3-1 (or the pseudogene TRBV3-2); 7 positions agree with TRBD1. The CDR3 contains 16 residues. The junction had 9 bases not matched to a gene; V was cut back by 1 base and J by 4 bases. Germline V gene data show CDR1 as LGHDT and CDR2 as YNNKEL (reference sequence). The CDR3 loop is CASSQASTGAAYGYTF. Written as DNA, the CDR3 is TGTGCCAGCAGCCAAGCGAGTACAGGGGCCGCCTATGGCTACACCTTC.

The chain couples TRBV9 to TRBJ1-6, with 10 bases lining up with TRBD1. With V trimmed by 3 bases and J by 9 bases, 9 bases remained unmatched. CDR1 is SGDLS, CDR2 YYNGEE, per germline. The length of the CDR3 is 16 residues. CDR3 region: CASSGDRGQGISPLHF. The CDR3 DNA reads as TGTGCCAGCAGCGGAGATCGGGGACAGGGGATTTCACCCCTCCACTTT.

V usage is TRBV2 and J usage is TRBJ2-3; the match to TRBD1 covers 8 bases. The ends lost 6 bases at V and 4 bases at J; junction bases unmatched: 6. The germline CDR1 and CDR2 sequences are SNHLY and FYNNEI. The CDR3 extends over 14 amino acids. CDR3 protein: CASSSGQGPDTQYF. DNA for the CDR3: TGTGCCAGCAGCTCCGGACAGGGCCCAGATACGCAGTATTTT. The variable domain in full, completed from reference TRBV2 and TRBJ2-3, reads EPEVTQTPSHQVTQMGQEVILRCVPISNHLYFYWYRQILGQKVEFLVSFYNNEISEKSEIFDDQFSVERPDGSNFTLKIRSTKLEDSAMYFCASSSGQGPDTQYFGPGTRLTVL.

This rearrangement joins TRBV6-1 to TRBJ1-2, with a tentative D call TRBD1 (6 bases). This CDR3 comprises 14 residues. Germline V gives CDR1 MNHNS, CDR2 SASEGT. The V and J ends lost 3 bases and 8 bases respectively, with 16 bases between them. The CDR3 spells CASSDMGGGGGYTF. CDR3 sequence (DNA): TGTGCCAGCAGTGACATGGGAGGGGGGGGAGGCTACACCTTC.

In this sample, this clone turned up a few times. The chain uses TRBV5-4 and TRBJ1-1, with D uncertain. Deletions cut 3 bases from V and 0 bases from J, with 9 bases between. The CDR3 runs 14 residues. Germline lookup yields CDR1 SGHNT and CDR2 YYREEE (reference sequence). This CDR3 reads CASSSKQLNTEAFF. CDR3 bases: TGTGCCAGCAGCTCCAAACAGCTGAACACTGAAGCTTTCTTT.

The chain employs TRBV2 and TRBJ2-5, with a weak D call TRBD2 (5 bases). This CDR3 is built from 13 residues. Looked up from germline, CDR1 is SNHLY and CDR2 is FYNNEI. V lost 8 bases and J 2 bases, leaving 12 bases between the germline ends. CDR3 protein: CASQKTGQETQYF. The DNA of the CDR3 is TGTGCCAGCCAGAAGACGGGGCAAGAGACCCAGTACTTC.

J is TRBJ1-2 and V is TRBV27; D perhaps matches TRBD1 (5 bases). Germline CDR1 MNHEY, CDR2 SMNVEV (reference sequence). Trimming pared 4 bases from V and 2 bases from J, leaving 14 bases between. The length of the CDR3 is 15 residues. CDR3 nucleotides: TGTGCCAGCAGTTCCCATGGGGCCTCCAACTATGGCTACACCTTC. Its protein is CASSSHGASNYGYTF.

This chain connects TRBV7-2 to TRBJ2-3, with 10 bases identical to TRBD2. This CDR3 is 16 amino acids long. V dropped 3 bases and J dropped 2; count of bases not matched to a gene: 5. CDR1 is SGHTA, CDR2 FQGNSA, per germline. As DNA, the CDR3 is TGTGCCAGCAGCTTCGGACTAGCGGAATTCACAGATACGCAGTATTTT. Translating gives CASSFGLAEFTDTQYF.